This TCR beta chain was captured by sequencing in a study of regulatory T cells in long-lasting Graves disease. Study-level results: Persistent disease favored TRBV28, TRBJ1-2 and TRBJ2-5.

Indicated time point: newly diagnosed GD, antithyroid drugs for less than 3 months. The authors made the TCR library using RNA they extracted from PBMCs. Note on this clonotype: What it recognizes is unknown.

The length of the CDR3 is 18 residues. V was trimmed by 6 bases and J by 0 bases, leaving 18 bases between them. Looked up from germline, CDR1 is SNHLY and CDR2 is FYNNEI. Construction of the TCR beta libraries employed iRepertoire HTBI primers in conjunction with Arm-PCR of CDR3 regions. Original processing notes: Samples collectively showed 62 TRBV and fewer than 15 TRBJ segments. TCRdb called the multiplex PCR reads again in MiXCR, with one record for every CDR3 protein. The V and J calls shown here were made by TCRdb, not taken from the authors' results. The data hold hundreds of thousands of distinct CDR3 sequences, with approximately 15% observed a single time. This sample was shared with a second study, whose subject was T cells in Graves' hyperthyroidism and ophthalmopathy. That study reports: The model made its ophthalmopathy prediction, and onset followed a median approximately 6.5 months later.

V and J are TRBV2 and TRBJ1-6, with D perhaps TRBD1 (6 bases). The clonotype was recovered from a woman in her twenties or thirties with Graves disease. This specimen consisted of peripheral blood mononuclear cells (PBMCs), obtained at new diagnosis, from a patient treated with antithyroid drugs. Here the CDR3 reads CASRSSGVRSSYNSPLHF. The CDR3 DNA follows: TGTGCCAGCAGATCATCAGGGGTGCGGAGCTCCTATAATTCACCCCTCCACTTT. Looking up the rest from reference TRBV2 and TRBJ1-6 gives the full variable domain: EPEVTQTPSHQVTQMGQEVILRCVPISNHLYFYWYRQILGQKVEFLVSFYNNEISEKSEIFDDQFSVERPDGSNFTLKIRSTKLEDSAMYFCASRSSGVRSSYNSPLHFGNGTRLTVT.